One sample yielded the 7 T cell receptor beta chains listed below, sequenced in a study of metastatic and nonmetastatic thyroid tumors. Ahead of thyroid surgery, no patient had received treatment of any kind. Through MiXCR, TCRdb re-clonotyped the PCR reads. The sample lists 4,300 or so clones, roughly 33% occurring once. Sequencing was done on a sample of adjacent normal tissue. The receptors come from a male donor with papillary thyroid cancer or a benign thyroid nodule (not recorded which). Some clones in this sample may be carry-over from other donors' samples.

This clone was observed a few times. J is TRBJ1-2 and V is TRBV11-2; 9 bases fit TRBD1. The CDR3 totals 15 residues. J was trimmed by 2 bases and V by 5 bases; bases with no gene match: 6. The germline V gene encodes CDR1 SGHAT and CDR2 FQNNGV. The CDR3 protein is CASSNPGTGNYGYTF. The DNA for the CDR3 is TGTGCCAGCAGCAACCCCGGGACAGGGAACTATGGCTACACCTTC.

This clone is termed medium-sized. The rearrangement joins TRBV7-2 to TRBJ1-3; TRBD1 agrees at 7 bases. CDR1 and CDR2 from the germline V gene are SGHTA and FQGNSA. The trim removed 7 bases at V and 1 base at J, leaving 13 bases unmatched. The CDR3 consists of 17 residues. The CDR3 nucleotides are TGTGCCAGCACCCGGAGGGGGCAGACTCCTTCTGGAAACACCATATATTTT. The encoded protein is CASTRRGQTPSGNTIYF.

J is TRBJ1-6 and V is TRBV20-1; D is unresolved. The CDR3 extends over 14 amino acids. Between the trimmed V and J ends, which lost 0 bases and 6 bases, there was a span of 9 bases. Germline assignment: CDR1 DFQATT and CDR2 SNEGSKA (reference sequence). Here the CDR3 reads CSARDSNFNSPLHF. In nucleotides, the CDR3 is TGCAGTGCTAGAGATTCCAATTTTAATTCACCCCTCCACTTT.

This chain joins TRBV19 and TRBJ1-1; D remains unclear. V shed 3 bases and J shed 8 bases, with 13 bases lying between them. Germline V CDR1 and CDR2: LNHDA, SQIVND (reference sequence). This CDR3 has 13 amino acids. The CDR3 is CASSILSDKEAFF. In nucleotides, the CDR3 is TGTGCCAGTAGTATTCTCTCTGACAAGGAAGCTTTCTTT.

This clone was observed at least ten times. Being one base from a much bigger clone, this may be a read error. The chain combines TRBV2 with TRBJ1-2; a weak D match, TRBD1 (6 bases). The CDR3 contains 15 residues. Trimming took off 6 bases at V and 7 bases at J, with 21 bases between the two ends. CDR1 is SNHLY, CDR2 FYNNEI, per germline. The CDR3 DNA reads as TGTGCCAGCAGGGCCATGGGCGCAGGGGCGGGTGGCTACACCTTC. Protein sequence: CASRAMGAGAGGYTF.

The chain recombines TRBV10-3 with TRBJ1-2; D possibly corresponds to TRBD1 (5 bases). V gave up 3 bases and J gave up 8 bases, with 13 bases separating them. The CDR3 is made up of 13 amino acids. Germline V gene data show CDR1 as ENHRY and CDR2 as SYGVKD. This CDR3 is CAISDHRGGGYTF. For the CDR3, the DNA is TGTGCCATCAGTGACCACCGGGGGGGAGGCTACACCTTC.

CDR3 coding DNA: TGTGCCAGTAGTTGGAGGGAGGATACGCAGTATTTT. It specifies CASSWREDTQYF. The V and J genes are TRBV19 and TRBJ2-3; D is perhaps TRBD2 (6 bases). This CDR3 comprises 12 residues. The germline V gene encodes CDR1 LNHDA and CDR2 SQIVND (reference sequence). With 5 bases removed from V and 6 bases from J, the gap between germline ends came to 9 bases.